The rows below give T cell receptor beta chains drawn from one sample of a study of OX40 agonist ivuxolimab in advanced cancers. Clones were sequenced by immunoSEQ multiplex PCR, and TCRdb holds only the in-frame ones, with some missing. This sample yields tens of thousands of clones, of which 85% are seen a single time; around 2% belongs to the top ten. The material was CD4+ or CD8+ T cells sorted from blood, obtained in a trial of the OX40 agonist ivuxolimab. The receptors were gathered from an adult with an advanced solid tumor such as melanoma, head and neck, liver or kidney cancer. Each CDR3 is given with its conserved first and last residue. Clone size, where shown, is once, few, many, or a class for clones that have expanded.

cdr3_aa	v_call	cdr3_length	j_call	clone_size
CASSRGYEQYF	TRBV7-9	11	TRBJ2-7	.
CASSQGAFSGAPLHF	TRBV4-3	15	TRBJ1-6	.
CAWSVPRGGETQYF	TRBV30	14	TRBJ2-5	.
CASSKSTGEGYTF	TRBV7-2	13	TRBJ1-2	.
CASSSLTDTQYF	TRBV7-2	12	TRBJ2-3	.
CASSLELGTEAFF	TRBV11-2	13	TRBJ1-1	.
CASSLEGKLFF	TRBV7-9	11	TRBJ1-4	.
CASSQDSSNTEAFF	TRBV4-2	14	TRBJ1-1	.
CSVLPADTQYF	TRBV29-1	11	TRBJ2-3	.
CASSEARQGNQPQHF	TRBV2	15	TRBJ1-5	.
CASSSTTTAYNEQFF	TRBV6-5	15	TRBJ2-1	.
CASSPQNRGSSTNGYTF	TRBV18	17	TRBJ1-2	few
CASRRANTEAFF	TRBV6-1	12	TRBJ1-1	once
CATRRGGRTYNEQFF	TRBV5-4	15	TRBJ2-1	.
CASFPTGVSSYNEQFF	TRBV19	16	TRBJ2-1	.
CAISASRGMGNSPLHF	TRBV10-3	16	TRBJ1-6	.
CASSEARRGIGQETQYF	TRBV6-1	17	TRBJ2-5	.
CASSSTGYQPQHF	TRBV6-6	13	TRBJ1-5	few
CASSYSGSYSPLHF	TRBV6-5	14	TRBJ1-6	few
CASSIEHQGSVYGYTF	TRBV19	16	TRBJ1-2	.
CASSLAGEGEKLFF	TRBV11-2	14	TRBJ1-4	.
CASSPSGLRVTEAFF	TRBV18	15	TRBJ1-1	once
CASSLAGIYNEQFF	TRBV7-9	14	TRBJ2-1	.
CASSSLPLGQGGQFF	TRBV7-3	15	TRBJ2-1	few
CASSLGTGYGYTF	TRBV13	13	TRBJ1-2	.
CASSLFRGQRETQYF	TRBV11-2	15	TRBJ2-5	.
CASSEPGSGDNEQFF	TRBV10-1	15	TRBJ2-1	.
CSVGQGGGYTF	TRBV29-1	11	TRBJ1-2	once
CASSVPDVDTQYF	TRBV2	13	TRBJ2-3	.
CASSPPDRGHNEKLFF	TRBV4-1	16	TRBJ1-4	.
CASSEGGSGTKYF	TRBV6-1	13	TRBJ2-7	.
CSVESGQGEPNF	TRBV29-1	12	TRBJ2-5	once